Detailed here is one T cell receptor (beta chain). Other DNA sequences of this sample code for an identical CDR3. The data originate from a study of CD8+ T cells in alopecia areata. V shed 3 bases and J 1 base; nucleotides not matched to a gene: 3. Germline V CDR1 and CDR2: SQVTM, ANQGSEA. CDR3 length: 13 residues. It was cDNA, reverse transcribed from extracted RNA, that served as the sequencing template. Using immunoSEQ multiplex PCR, the repertoire was profiled, and TCRdb retains in-frame clones only, with some absent. Of about 180,000 clones listed, about half were seen once; the top ten hold over 9.5%. The sample's treatment: oral pan-JAK inhibitor, 5-10 mg twice daily.

The sequences come from CD8+ T cells sorted from blood, collected at approximately week 52, from a patient treated with tofacitinib. The TCR comes from a human donor with alopecia areata. This rearrangement joins TRBV29-1 to TRBJ2-7, with 7 bases fitting TRBD1. CDR3 nucleotide sequence: TGCAGCGTTGAGGCAGGGGGTTCCTACGAGCAGTACTTC. Its translation is CSVEAGGSYEQYF.